This T cell receptor (beta chain) stems from a study of siplizumab effects on memory and regulatory T cells. Study observations and caveats: Fewer alloreactive sequences mapped to unstimulated CD4+ memory cells under siplizumab. Unstimulated subset assignment was obtained for only a minor fraction of alloreactive clones. With siplizumab, mappable alloreactive CD4+ clones averaged around 71% Treg-derived, versus about 29% in controls. Memory cells seemed less diverse than naive T cells, which seemed major alloresponse contributors.

Only one count was recorded for this clone. Its antigen is currently unknown. Data came from immunoSEQ multiplex PCR; TCRdb stores just in-frame clones and leaves some out. In the table there are around 97,000 clones, over 90% of which are singletons. The V end lost 1 base, the J end lost 0 bases, and 13 bases lay between the germline ends. Germline values: CDR1 SGHNT, CDR2 YYREEE (reference sequence). The CDR3 contains 16 residues. The chain combines TRBV5-4 with TRBJ2-5, with D possibly TRBD2 on 7 matching bases. This sequence was found in a human donor in good health. Sequencing input: non-Treg CD4+ T cells sorted from blood. The CDR3 reads CASSLRGGAYQETQYF. The CDR3 coding sequence is TGTGCCAGCAGCTTGAGGGGGGGGGCGTACCAAGAGACCCAGTACTTC.